Listed here are 19 T cell receptor beta chains from one sample, sequenced in a study of blood T cells in healthy people across ages. Alongside a J-beta primer mix, a sample-barcoded 5' primer served in a second PCR lasting about 6 to 11 cycles. One entry per CDR3 protein, called by TCRdb with MiXCR from the 5' RACE reads. The data show 1.5 million to 2 million distinct CDR3 sequences, less than 50% seen once. Sequenced material: blood. Receptor source: a woman in her thirties or forties in good health.

The J gene is TRBJ1-4, the V gene TRBV29-1; D is possibly TRBD1 (5 bases). Germline lookup yields CDR1 SQVTM and CDR2 ANQGSEA. CDR3 length: 14 amino acids. Trimming stripped 4 bases from V and 0 bases from J, with 9 bases between. For the CDR3, the DNA is TGCAGCGTTGTGGGGGACGCAACTAATGAAAAACTGTTTTTT. Translated: CSVVGDATNEKLFF.

V usage is TRBV11-3 and J usage is TRBJ2-2; no definite D call. CDR1 SGHNT and CDR2 YENEEA come from the germline V gene. Trimming removed 4 bases at V and 6 bases at J, with 12 bases between. CDR3 length: 14 residues. Here the CDR3 DNA reads TGTGCCAGCAGCTCCGCTTTTTTGGCCGGGGAGCTGTTTTTT. Protein sequence: CASSSAFLAGELFF.

The chain employs TRBV7-2 and TRBJ2-7; 11 nucleotides match TRBD1. This CDR3 contains 14 residues. J gave up 3 bases and V 5 bases, and 3 bases lay outside the gene matches. Germline lookup yields CDR1 SGHTA and CDR2 FQGNSA. As DNA, the CDR3 is TGTGCCAGCAGCAAGGGACAGGGGGACTACGAGCAGTACTTC. Translation: CASSKGQGDYEQYF.

There are a few counts of this clonotype. This chain links TRBV4-2 with TRBJ2-3, with 11 bases identical to TRBD2. Germline CDR1 reads LGHNA; CDR2 reads YNFKEQ. The CDR3 runs 20 residues. J lost 2 bases, V lost 1 base, and 14 bases had no gene match. The CDR3 here is CASSQVSVGASGGITDTQYF. In DNA, the CDR3 is TGTGCCAGCAGCCAAGTTAGTGTGGGGGCTAGCGGGGGGATCACAGATACGCAGTATTTT.

The V and J genes are TRBV12-3 or TRBV12-4 and TRBJ2-7; D call uncertain. Between the trimmed V and J ends, which lost 5 bases and 6 bases, there was a span of 14 bases. The CDR3 extends over 13 amino acids. CDR3 amino acids: CASSHNKEREQYF. In nucleotides, the CDR3 is TGTGCCAGCAGTCACAACAAGGAACGCGAGCAGTACTTC.

The V and J genes are TRBV9 and TRBJ2-1; 13 positions agree with TRBD2. The germline V gene has CDR1 SGDLS and CDR2 YYNGEE. The CDR3 loop spans 17 amino acids. V lost 0 bases, J lost 5 bases, and 5 bases stayed unmatched. The CDR3, as DNA: TGTGCCAGCAGCGTAGCCGGGACTAGCGGGGACCACAATGAGCAGTTCTTC. It translates to CASSVAGTSGDHNEQFF.

The chain employs TRBV12-3 or TRBV12-4 and TRBJ2-7; possibly TRBD1 for D (6 bases). Trimming pared 2 bases from V and 5 bases from J, leaving 13 bases between. The CDR3 is 14 residues long. The CDR3 nucleotides read TGTGCCAGCAGTTTACAACAGGGTCGTAACGAGCAGTACTTC. Translated: CASSLQQGRNEQYF.

This chain links TRBV20-1 with TRBJ1-4; D possibly corresponds to TRBD1 (5 bases). CDR1 and CDR2 (germline): DFQATT, SNEGSKA (reference sequence). The CDR3 consists of 13 residues. Trimming removed 3 bases at V and 6 bases at J, with 11 bases between. The CDR3, as DNA: TGCAGTGCTAGTTTGGGGGTGGATGAAAAACTGTTTTTT. Translation gives CSASLGVDEKLFF.

The J gene is TRBJ2-1, the V gene TRBV18, with TRBD2 matching 8 bases. V was clipped by 3 bases and J by 2 bases; unmatched bases: 6. The V gene's germline CDR1 is KGHSH and CDR2 LQKENI. The CDR3 runs to 16 residues. CDR3 protein: CASSPRGGDTYNEQFF. Written as DNA, the CDR3 is TGTGCCAGCTCACCCCGGGGGGGTGATACCTACAATGAGCAGTTCTTC.

This chain uses TRBV7-9 with TRBJ2-1; TRBD2 agrees at 12 bases. Germline V gene data show CDR1 as SEHNR and CDR2 as FQNEAQ (reference sequence). V shed 2 bases and J 9 bases; nucleotides not matched to a gene: 5. The CDR3 contains 15 residues. The CDR3 DNA reads TGTGCCAGCAGCTTAAGGCTAGCGGGGGGGCGTGAGCAGTTCTTC. Residues: CASSLRLAGGREQFF.

The chain uses TRBV4-1 and TRBJ2-1; 9 bases are shared with TRBD2. The germline V gene encodes CDR1 MGHRA and CDR2 YSYEKL. This CDR3 region has 15 residues. Unmatched junction bases numbered 15, after V lost 9 bases and J lost 9 bases. CDR3 sequence: CARSSLVAGESEQFF. The CDR3 region has the DNA TGCGCCAGAAGCTCTCTGGTAGCGGGGGAGAGTGAGCAGTTCTTC.

The chain uses TRBV18 and TRBJ1-2; the D gene is possibly TRBD1 (6 bases). V was trimmed by 0 bases and J by 8 bases, leaving 13 bases between them. The CDR3 contains 14 residues. From germline, CDR1 is KGHSH and CDR2 LQKENI. The CDR3 nucleotides are TGTGCCAGCTCACCACCAAACAGGGAGGGCGGCTACACCTTC. As protein: CASSPPNREGGYTF.

This clonotype was seen a handful of times. The V and J genes are TRBV7-2 and TRBJ1-2; 7 bases align to TRBD1. The junction had 6 bases not matched to a gene; V was cut back by 4 bases and J by 4 bases. Germline CDR1 SGHTA, CDR2 FQGNSA. This CDR3 spans 14 amino acids. The CDR3 sequence is CASSSGGTSYGYTF. DNA of the CDR3: TGTGCCAGCAGCTCAGGGGGTACGAGCTATGGCTACACCTTC.

The rearrangement uses TRBV15 and TRBJ1-6; no clear D gene. V was trimmed by 0 bases and J by 5 bases, leaving 5 bases between them. The CDR3 sequence is 14 residues long. The V gene's germline CDR1 is LNHNV and CDR2 YYDKDF (reference sequence). The CDR3 DNA is TGTGCCACCAGCAGAGATGTGGATAATTCACCCCTCCACTTT. Protein product: CATSRDVDNSPLHF.

The genes are TRBV20-1 and TRBJ1-2; D call uncertain. This CDR3 contains 15 residues. V gave up 5 bases and J gave up 4 bases, with 20 bases separating them. CDR1 is DFQATT, CDR2 SNEGSKA, per germline (reference sequence). The CDR3 DNA follows: TGCAGTGCTTCGCACGACGGGCGGATCGGCTATGGCTACACCTTC. Its protein product is CSASHDGRIGYGYTF.

The V gene is TRBV11-2, the J gene TRBJ2-7, with 8 bases aligning to TRBD1. Trimming at V came to 8 bases and at J to 4 bases, leaving 4 bases not matched to a gene. The CDR3 totals 12 residues. Germline V gene lookup returns CDR1 SGHAT and CDR2 FQNNGV. The CDR3 sequence is CASVRTGYEQYF. The CDR3 nucleotides are TGTGCCAGCGTAAGGACAGGGTACGAGCAGTACTTC.

The chain uses TRBV7-2 and TRBJ2-7; D not resolved. The CDR3 extends over 15 amino acids. Germline V gene sequence: CDR1 SGHTA, CDR2 FQGNSA. V gave up 5 bases and J gave up 3 bases, with 17 bases separating them. CDR3 nucleotides: TGTGCCAGCAGCCCCACCGACTCGATAATCTACGAGCAGTACTTC. Residues: CASSPTDSIIYEQYF.

This clonotype occurred once. The V and J genes are TRBV9 and TRBJ2-3, with D perhaps given as TRBD1 or TRBD2 (7 bases each). The V and J ends lost 4 bases and 5 bases respectively, with 20 bases between them. The CDR3 length is 16 residues. Germline V gene sequence: CDR1 SGDLS, CDR2 YYNGEE. CDR3 coding DNA: TGTGCCAGCAGCCCTGCAGGGGGGGGGCCTGTAGATACGCAGTATTTT. Translation gives CASSPAGGGPVDTQYF.

This clonotype has ten or more counts. The V and J genes are TRBV7-2 and TRBJ2-5, with no clear D. The V end was cut by 0 bases, the J end by 3 bases, with 8 bases between. Germline assignment: CDR1 SGHTA and CDR2 FQGNSA. CDR3 length equals 14 residues. Here the CDR3 DNA reads TGTGCCAGCAGCTTAGCCGGTCTTAAAGAGACCCAGTACTTC. Translated, it gives CASSLAGLKETQYF.